A selection of T cell receptor beta chains follows, all from one sample in a study of read filtering for tumor transcriptome and immune sequencing. Using its own MiXCR run on the reads, TCRdb lists one record per CDR3 protein. The profile shows over 50,000 distinct CDR3 sequences, about 14% of them singletons. Material for sequencing was a population of CD138-negative cells sorted from bone marrow. All receptors derive from a donor at least 40 years old with multiple myeloma. CDR3s include the opening cysteine and the closing phenylalanine or tryptophan. D genes are given only for firm matches. Some rows have no size entry. The others give once, few or many, or a class for an expanded clone.

v_call	d_call	clone_size	j_call	cdr3_nt	cdr3_aa
TRBV7-2	TRBD1	many	TRBJ2-1	TGTGCCAGCAGCTTAACTCTGAGACGTGGGACAGGCACCAATGAGCAGTTCTTC	CASSLTLRRGTGTNEQFF
TRBV6-2/TRBV6-3	NA	NA	TRBJ2-7	TGTGCCAGCCAGACATCCACCTACGAGCAGTACTTC	CASQTSTYEQYF
TRBV14	NA	many	TRBJ1-1	TGTGCCAGCAGCCAAGATATCGGAGGGTTAGACACTGAAGCTTTCTTT	CASSQDIGGLDTEAFF
TRBV7-3	NA	NA	TRBJ2-4	TGTGCCAGCAGCCGGGCGGGTCAGAACATTCAGTACTTC	CASSRAGQNIQYF
TRBV19	NA	many	TRBJ2-6	TGTGCCAGTACGCCGCGGCACTTCCCCCCCTCTGGGGCCAACGTCCTGACTTTC	CASTPRHFPPSGANVLTF
TRBV7-8	NA	many	TRBJ1-3	TGTGCCAGCGCCCTAGATGGAAACACCATATATTTT	CASALDGNTIYF
TRBV10-3	NA	many	TRBJ2-3	TGTGCCATCAGTGGCGGGACCGGGTCCACAGATACGCAGTATTTT	CAISGGTGSTDTQYF
TRBV7-2	NA	many	TRBJ2-1	TGTGCCAGCAGCTCCGAGGGAGTTAGGAATGAGCAGTTCTTC	CASSSEGVRNEQFF
TRBV28	TRBD2	once	TRBJ2-1	TGTGCCAGCAGTAGTCTAGCGGGAGGGCCGGTAGATGAGCAGTTCTTC	CASSSLAGGPVDEQFF
TRBV5-1	TRBD2	NA	TRBJ2-7	TGCGCCAGCATCCCCACTAGCGGAAGCTCCTACGAGCAGTACTTC	CASIPTSGSSYEQYF
TRBV20-1	NA	many	TRBJ1-1	TGCAGTGCTAGTCGTCAAGGGCTCACTGAAGCTTTCTTT	CSASRQGLTEAFF
TRBV20-1	NA	many	TRBJ2-5	TGCAGTGCTCCTCAGCGGGTCCAAGAGACCCAGTACTTC	CSAPQRVQETQYF
TRBV10-3	NA	many	TRBJ2-1	TGTGCCATCAGTGATGGTGTGAGGCCGGCGAATGAGCAGTTCTTC	CAISDGVRPANEQFF
TRBV5-1	NA	many	TRBJ2-7	TGCGCCAGCAGCCGATCCACAGGGTCGGGCGCCTACGAGCAGTACTTC	CASSRSTGSGAYEQYF
TRBV11-2	TRBD2	NA	TRBJ2-4	TGTGCCAGCAGGTTAACTTCCTGGACTAGCGGGAGCGTCTCGGCCTTTCAGTACTTC	CASRLTSWTSGSVSAFQYF
TRBV4-1	TRBD2	NA	TRBJ2-7	TGCGCCAGCAGCCAAGCTAGGACTAGCGGCCACTACGAGCAGTACTTC	CASSQARTSGHYEQYF
TRBV20-1	TRBD2	many	TRBJ2-3	TGCAGTGTTACTAGCGGGAGGCGGTCGGATACGCAGTATTTT	CSVTSGRRSDTQYF
TRBV20-1	TRBD1	NA	TRBJ1-2	TGCAGTGCTTGGGACAGAGATGGCTACACCTTC	CSAWDRDGYTF
TRBV7-3	NA	few	TRBJ2-3	TGTGCCAGCAGCTTAAACAGGTTATCTGATACGCAGTATTTT	CASSLNRLSDTQYF
TRBV19	TRBD1	many	TRBJ2-7	TGTGCCAGTAGCATGGGACAGGGGATTATCTACGAGCAGTACTTC	CASSMGQGIIYEQYF
TRBV3-1	TRBD1	many	TRBJ2-1	TGTGCCAGCAGCCAAAACCTATTCCGACAGGGTATCTACAATGAGCAGTTCTTC	CASSQNLFRQGIYNEQFF
TRBV11-2	TRBD2	many	TRBJ2-7	TGTGCCAGCAGCTTAGAAAGCGGGAGGGGTCCCTACGAGCAGTACTTC	CASSLESGRGPYEQYF
TRBV29-1	NA	NA	TRBJ2-7	TGCAGCGTTCGAAGACTAGACTCCTACGAGCAGTACTTC	CSVRRLDSYEQYF
TRBV7-2	NA	many	TRBJ2-7	TGTGCCAGCAGCTTAGACCTTCTGTCCCCCGAGCAGTACTTC	CASSLDLLSPEQYF
TRBV7-2	NA	many	TRBJ2-7	TGTGCCAGCAGCCAGCGGTACGAGCAGTACTTC	CASSQRYEQYF
TRBV6-1	NA	many	TRBJ1-5	TGTGCCAGCAGTGATGTTCAGCCCCAGCATTTT	CASSDVQPQHF
TRBV20-1	NA	many	TRBJ2-3	TGCAGTGCTGGGGGCGGCGGGAGCAGGTACACAGATACGCAGTATTTT	CSAGGGGSRYTDTQYF
TRBV6-5	NA	many	TRBJ2-7	TGTGCCAGCAGTTACTCTTGGGGCCCCTACGAGCAGTACTTC	CASSYSWGPYEQYF
TRBV19	NA	few	TRBJ2-1	TGTGCCAGTAGTGGAACAGGGGAGGCCTACAATGAGCAGTTCTTC	CASSGTGEAYNEQFF
TRBV12-5	NA	many	TRBJ2-1	TGTGCTAGTGGTTTGGTACTTTCAGTGTTCCAGTTCAATGAGCAGTTCTTC	CASGLVLSVFQFNEQFF
TRBV7-9	NA	NA	TRBJ2-1	TGTGCCAGCAGCTTAAGAAAAACGGCGTCAGGGGCCCCGAGCTCCTACAATGAGCAGTTCTTC	CASSLRKTASGAPSSYNEQFF
TRBV6-1	NA	many	TRBJ1-1	TGTGCCAGCAGTGAACGACCTCAGGCGTTCGCTTTCTTT	CASSERPQAFAFF
TRBV20-1	NA	many	TRBJ2-3	TGCAGTGCTAGAGATCATTCAGGAGGGATCGGGCGTCCCGGGCACACAGATACGCAGTATTTT	CSARDHSGGIGRPGHTDTQYF
TRBV20-1	NA	medium-sized	TRBJ1-2	TGCAGTGCTAGAGATCCCCCGACTGCTAACTATGGCTACACCTTC	CSARDPPTANYGYTF
TRBV7-8	NA	NA	TRBJ2-1	TGTGCCGGCATCGCAGGTCCCACCTGCGAGCAGTTCTTC	CAGIAGPTCEQFF
TRBV20-1	TRBD1	few	TRBJ1-1	TGCAGTGCTAGGGAGACAGGGGGCAACACTGAAGCTTTCTTT	CSARETGGNTEAFF
TRBV6-1	TRBD1	many	TRBJ2-7	TGTGCCACCCCCCCCGACAGGGCCTACGAGCAGTACTTC	CATPPDRAYEQYF
TRBV7-9	TRBD2	many	TRBJ2-3	TGTGCCAGCAGCTTAGCTCTTGGGAGGGCAGATACGCAGTATTTT	CASSLALGRADTQYF
TRBV6-2/TRBV6-3	NA	many	TRBJ2-1	TGTGCCAGCAGTTACTCGAACTTGGAGCAGTTCTTC	CASSYSNLEQFF
TRBV28	NA	many	TRBJ2-1	TGTGCCAGCAAAACAGCATACAATGAGCAGTTCTTC	CASKTAYNEQFF
TRBV6-6	TRBD2	few	TRBJ2-7	TGTGCCAGCATACTAGCGGGAGGCGACGAGCAGTACTTC	CASILAGGDEQYF
TRBV20-1	TRBD1	NA	TRBJ1-5	TGCAGTGCCCCTCGGACAGGGGGCAATCAGCCCCAGCATTTT	CSAPRTGGNQPQHF
TRBV29-1	TRBD2	few	TRBJ2-2	TGCAGCGTTGATGTGGCTAGCGGGAGAGGAACCGGGGAGCTGTTTTTT	CSVDVASGRGTGELFF
TRBV20-1	TRBD2	few	TRBJ2-2	TGCAGTGGGGCGGGAGTCACCGGGGAGCTGTTTTTT	CSGAGVTGELFF
TRBV29-1	NA	many	TRBJ2-1	TGCAGAGTTGATACCGCGGGCTCCTACAATGAGCAGTTCTTC	CRVDTAGSYNEQFF
TRBV28	NA	few	TRBJ2-3	TGTGCCAGTGGGGGGATGACGGCAGATACGCAGTATTTT	CASGGMTADTQYF
TRBV4-3	TRBD2	many	TRBJ2-2	TGCGCCAGCAGCCAAGATCCCCCTAGCGGTAACACCGGGGAGCTGTTTTTT	CASSQDPPSGNTGELFF
TRBV4-1	NA	NA	TRBJ2-5	TGCGCCAGCAGCCAAGGGGGAGGAGGGCCCCAAGAGACCCAGTACTTC	CASSQGGGGPQETQYF
TRBV4-3	NA	many	TRBJ2-5	TGCGCCAGCAGCCAAGACCCAGCTGGGACGACGGAGACCCAGTACTTC	CASSQDPAGTTETQYF
TRBV30	NA	NA	TRBJ1-1	TGTGCCTGGAAGTTCCCGGGGGCTACGAACACTGAAGCTTTCTTT	CAWKFPGATNTEAFF
TRBV29-1	TRBD1	many	TRBJ2-2	TGCAGCGTTGAAACTCTGGACAGGTACACCGGGGAGCTGTTTTTT	CSVETLDRYTGELFF
TRBV5-4	TRBD2	few	TRBJ2-5	TGTGCCAGCAGCCGGCGTTCGACTAGCGGGAGTTTGGAGACCCAGTACTTC	CASSRRSTSGSLETQYF
TRBV4-3	TRBD2	many	TRBJ2-1	TGCGCCAGCAGCCAAGATACCCCTCGACTAGCGGGGTACAATGAGCAGTTCTTC	CASSQDTPRLAGYNEQFF